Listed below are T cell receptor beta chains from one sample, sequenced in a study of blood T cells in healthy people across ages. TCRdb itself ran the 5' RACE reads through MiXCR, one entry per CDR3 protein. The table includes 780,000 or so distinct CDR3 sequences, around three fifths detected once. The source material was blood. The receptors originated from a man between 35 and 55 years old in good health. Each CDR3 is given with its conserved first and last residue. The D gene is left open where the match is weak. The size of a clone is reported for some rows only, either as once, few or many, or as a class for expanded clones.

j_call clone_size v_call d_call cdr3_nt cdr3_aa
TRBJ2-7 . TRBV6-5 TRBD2 TGTGCCAGCAGTTATATGGCTAGCGGGAGGGCCGGTCCATCCTACGAGCAGTACTTC CASSYMASGRAGPSYEQYF
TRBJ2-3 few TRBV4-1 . TGCGCCAGCAGCCCCCCCCCGGCCACAGATACGCAGTATTTT CASSPPPATDTQYF
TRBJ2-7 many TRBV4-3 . TGCGCCAGCAGCCAAGACCCGCGGCAAACCTTCTACGAGCAGTACTTC CASSQDPRQTFYEQYF
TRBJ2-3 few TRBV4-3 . TGCGCCAGCAGCCTATCCGCCCGAATCACAGATACGCAGTATTTT CASSLSARITDTQYF
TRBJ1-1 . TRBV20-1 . TGCAGTGCTAGAGATGGGGGAACAGGGTCCGGTAATGAAGCTTTCTTT CSARDGGTGSGNEAFF
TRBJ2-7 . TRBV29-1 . TGCAGCGTTAGGGACGGATCCTACGAGCAGTACTTC CSVRDGSYEQYF
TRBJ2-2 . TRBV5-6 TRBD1 TGTGCCAGCAGTGACATGACCGCGACAGGGGGCACCGGGGAGCTGTTTTTT CASSDMTATGGTGELFF
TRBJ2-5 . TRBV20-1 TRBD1 TGCAGTGCTCCCAGGGGGGAGACCCAGTACTTC CSAPRGETQYF
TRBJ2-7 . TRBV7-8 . TGTGCCAGCAGCTTAGCGTCAAACCTGGGGATTTACGAGCAGTACTTC CASSLASNLGIYEQYF
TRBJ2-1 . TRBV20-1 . TGCAGCTCTGAGGTAGCGCTATACAATGAGCAGTTCTTC CSSEVALYNEQFF
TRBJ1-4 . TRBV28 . TGTGCCAGCAGTTTAAGCTCGGGAAGGAGGGGTAATGAAAAACTGTTTTTT CASSLSSGRRGNEKLFF
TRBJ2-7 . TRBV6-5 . TGTGCCAGCAGTGACCCCCGGGCGATCTACGAGCAGTACTTC CASSDPRAIYEQYF
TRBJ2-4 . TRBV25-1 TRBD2 TGTGCCAGCAGTGGGGGAATCTGGCGGGAGCTTTTGGCGCAGTACTTC CASSGGIWRELLAQYF
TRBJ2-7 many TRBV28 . TGTGCCAGCAGGATAAAAGGAGCCCTCTCCTACGAGCAGTACTTC CASRIKGALSYEQYF
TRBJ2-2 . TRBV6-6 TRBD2 TGTGCCAGCAGTTACTTAGCGGGGATCTTCGGGGAGCTGTTTTTT CASSYLAGIFGELFF
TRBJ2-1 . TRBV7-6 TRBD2 TGTGCCAGCAGCTTATTCACTAGCGTCAATGAGCAGTTCTTC CASSLFTSVNEQFF
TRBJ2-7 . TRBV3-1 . TGTGCCAGCAGCAAAACGGGACGCCGGGGCGAGCAGTACTTC CASSKTGRRGEQYF
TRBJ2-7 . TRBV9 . TGTGCCAGCAGCCCGGGCAGAGCTGAGGAGCAGTACTTC CASSPGRAEEQYF
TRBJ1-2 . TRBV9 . TGTGCCAGCAGCGTCTCAGACCGGAGAGCTAACTATGGCTACACCTTC CASSVSDRRANYGYTF
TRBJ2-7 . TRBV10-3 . TGTGCCATCAGTGAGGGGACATCCTACGAGCAGTACTTC CAISEGTSYEQYF
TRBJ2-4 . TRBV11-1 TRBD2 TGTGCCAGCAGCTCCTACACCGGGACTAGCGGGACCCTCGCAGCCAAAAACATTCAGTACTTC CASSSYTGTSGTLAAKNIQYF
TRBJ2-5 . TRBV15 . TGTGCCACCAGCATCCTGGTAAAACAAGAGACCCAGTACTTC CATSILVKQETQYF
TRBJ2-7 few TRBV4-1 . TGCGCCAGCAGCCAGTGGGTAGAAGGCGAGCAGTACTTC CASSQWVEGEQYF
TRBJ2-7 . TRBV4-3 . TGCGCCAGCAGCCAAGATCCTGTATCCACAGGACTAACCTACGAGCAGTACTTC CASSQDPVSTGLTYEQYF
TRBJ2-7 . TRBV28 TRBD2 TGTGCCAGCAGTCCGCGGGGAAGCGGGGGGCAAGAGGCCCAGTACTTC CASSPRGSGGQEAQYF
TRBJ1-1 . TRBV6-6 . TGTGCCAGCAGTTACTCGGCGGGACACAACACTGAAGCTTTCTTT CASSYSAGHNTEAFF
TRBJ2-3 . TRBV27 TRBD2 TGTGCCAGCGCTGCGGGAGCGGCCGGAGATACGCAGTATTTT CASAAGAAGDTQYF
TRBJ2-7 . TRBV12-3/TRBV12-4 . TGTGCCAGCAGTCATGACTGGGGGATCTCCTACGAGCAGTACTTC CASSHDWGISYEQYF